These T cell receptor beta chains were read from a single sample in a study of cytomegalovirus exposure and HLA in healthy donors. Assay: immunoSEQ multiplex PCR; the TCRdb copy retains only in-frame clones and omits some. The sample has approximately 31,000 clones; about 86% are singletons. Sequencing was performed on PBMCs. These receptors originate from a boy younger than 18 in good health and CMV-seronegative. Each CDR3 is given without its conserved first and last residue. A D gene is named only where the DNA matches it firmly. The size entry is marked missing in some rows and otherwise reads once, few, many or a size class.

clone size,V gene,D gene,J gene,CDR3 protein
.,TRBV7-3,TRBD2,TRBJ2-7,ASSLNPSGGYEQY
.,TRBV9,.,TRBJ2-2,ASSGRGRNTGELF
.,TRBV14,.,TRBJ1-3,ASSKLTGGNTIY
.,TRBV27,TRBD1,TRBJ1-2,ASTAIYGTGGYGYT
.,TRBV10-3,TRBD1,TRBJ2-7,AISRDRPSSYEQY
few,TRBV6-5,.,TRBJ1-1,ASTRVFGTEAF
.,TRBV15,TRBD2,TRBJ2-5,ATARLAGEETQY
.,TRBV27,TRBD2,TRBJ2-7,ASSISGTNYEQY
.,TRBV6-5,.,.,ASSYARGVYEQY
.,TRBV2,TRBD1,TRBJ1-2,ASSDAGQANYGYT
.,TRBV10-2,TRBD1,TRBJ2-6,ASSESGQLISGANVLT
.,TRBV28,TRBD1,TRBJ2-7,ASSEGSWGQTSYEQY
.,TRBV29-1,.,TRBJ1-2,SVTTRYGYT
.,TRBV15,.,TRBJ2-4,ATSRDIQVGKNIQY
few,TRBV6-1,TRBD1,TRBJ2-7,ASSEGFRGRYEQY
.,TRBV7-2,TRBD1,TRBJ1-1,ASSLARQGRATEAF
.,TRBV6-5,.,TRBJ2-7,ASRVSQGFYEQY
.,TRBV4-3,TRBD1,TRBJ1-2,ASSQAGTGNNYGYT